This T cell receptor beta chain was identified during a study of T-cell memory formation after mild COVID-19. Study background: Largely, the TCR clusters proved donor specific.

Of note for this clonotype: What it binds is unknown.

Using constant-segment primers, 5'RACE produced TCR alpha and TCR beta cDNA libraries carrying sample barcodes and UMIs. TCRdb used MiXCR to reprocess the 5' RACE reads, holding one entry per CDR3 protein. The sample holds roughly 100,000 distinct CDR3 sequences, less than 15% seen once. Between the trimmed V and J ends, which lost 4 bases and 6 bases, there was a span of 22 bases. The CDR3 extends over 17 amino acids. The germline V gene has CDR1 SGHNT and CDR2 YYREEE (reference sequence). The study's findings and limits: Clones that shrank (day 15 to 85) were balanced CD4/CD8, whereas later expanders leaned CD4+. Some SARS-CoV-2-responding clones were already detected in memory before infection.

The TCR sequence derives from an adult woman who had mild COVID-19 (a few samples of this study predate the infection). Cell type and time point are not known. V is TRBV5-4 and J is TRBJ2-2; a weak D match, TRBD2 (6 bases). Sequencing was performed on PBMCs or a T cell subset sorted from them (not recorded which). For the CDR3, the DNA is TGTGCCAGCAGCCGTGCAGCGGGTAAAGCCTGGGCCGGGGAGCTGTTTTTT. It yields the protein CASSRAAGKAWAGELFF.